The clone carrying this T cell receptor (beta chain) was counted between two and nine times. Antigen: not known. A second PCR, run for about 6 to 11 cycles, used a sample-barcoded 5' primer plus a J-beta primer mix. MiXCR was run by TCRdb on the 5' RACE reads, yielding one entry per CDR3 protein. The table includes about 970,000 distinct CDR3 sequences, roughly 51% detected once. This entry is derived from a study of blood T cells in healthy people across ages. Findings and limits, study-wide: When set beside aged donors, long-lived donors presented more naive CD4+ cells and higher diversity.

Sequences were obtained from blood. This clonotype was obtained from a woman aged 60 to 75 in good health.

CDR3 sequence reads: CSVGGTGVGTEAFF. In DNA form, the CDR3 reads TGCAGCGTTGGGGGCACAGGGGTGGGCACTGAAGCTTTCTTT. The chain employs TRBV29-1 and TRBJ1-1; 7 nucleotides agree with TRBD1. In germline, CDR1 is SQVTM, CDR2 ANQGSEA. Trimming at V came to 4 bases and at J to 4 bases, leaving 9 bases not matched to a gene. This CDR3 has 14 residues.